One T cell receptor (beta chain) is described in this entry. Recipients received nonmyeloablative bone marrow transplants from related graft donors, with transient mixed chimerism. This sample was included in a study of Tregs in tolerant kidney transplant recipients. The method was immunoSEQ multiplex PCR; TCRdb's version includes in-frame clones alone and lacks a portion of them. Of 81,000 or so clones listed, 75% to 95% are singletons. CDR3 size: 18 residues. Germline lookup yields CDR1 SGHAT and CDR2 FQNNGV. Trimming removed 6 bases at V and 7 bases at J, with 27 bases between. Material: CD4+ T cells from blood (PBMCs), obtained 24 months after the transplant. This TCR was recovered from a human patient who received a combined kidney and bone marrow transplant. Certain T cells may be donor cells from the graft. The V and J genes are TRBV11-2 and TRBJ2-2, with TRBD1 as a possible D gene (5 bases). CDR3 amino acids: CASRPVGQGRERVGELFF. DNA of the CDR3: TGTGCCAGCAGGCCGGTGGGGCAGGGCCGCGAAAGGGTCGGGGAGCTGTTTTTT. The entire variable domain, with the rest obtained from reference TRBV11-2 and TRBJ2-2, is as follows: EAGVAQSPRYKIIEKRQSVAFWCNPISGHATLYWYQQILGQGPKLLIQFQNNGVVDDSQLPKDRFSAERLKGVDSTLKIQPAKLEDSAVYLCASRPVGQGRERVGELFFGEGSRLTVL.